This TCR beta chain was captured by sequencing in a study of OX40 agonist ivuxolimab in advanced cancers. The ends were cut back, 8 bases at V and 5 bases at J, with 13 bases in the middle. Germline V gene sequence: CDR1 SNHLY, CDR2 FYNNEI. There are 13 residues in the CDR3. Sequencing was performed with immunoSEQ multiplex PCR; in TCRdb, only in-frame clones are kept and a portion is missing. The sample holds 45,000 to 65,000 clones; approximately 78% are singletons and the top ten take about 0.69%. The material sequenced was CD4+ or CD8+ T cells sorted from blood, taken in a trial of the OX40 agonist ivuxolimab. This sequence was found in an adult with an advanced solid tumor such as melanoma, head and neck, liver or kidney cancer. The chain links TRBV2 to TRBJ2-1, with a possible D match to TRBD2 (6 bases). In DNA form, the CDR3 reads TGTGCCAGCGAGACTAGGTCCCACAATGAGCAGTTCTTC. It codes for CASETRSHNEQFF.